This TCR beta chain was observed in a study of T cell repertoires in cytomegalovirus infection (dated by TCRdb to about 2019). Looking at the study overall: Recently identified HLA-C-restricted CMV epitopes, whose presentation resists viral immunomodulation, were targeted by peptide stimulations together with well-studied HLA-B-restricted epitopes. Donor HLA type was relevant to the analysis, because carriage of CMV infection together with the matching HLA type was indicated by public TCR beta signatures.

On this clonotype itself: The antigen this receptor binds is unknown. Nothing much larger sits one base from this clone, and base qualities are not available.

The sample's treatment or condition label, in plain terms: in vitro stimulation with specific CMV peptide epitopes to enrich CMV-specific T cells. At the junction V is shortened by 4 bases and J by 0 bases; bases outside the gene matches: 2. CDR1 and CDR2 are drawn from the germline V gene: SGHDT, YYEEEE. The CDR3 runs 15 residues from the cysteine to the phenylalanine. CDR3 DNA is the only sequence kept; it has 45 bases, read in frame from the first base. The paper's findings and limits, for the study overall: Carriers of CMV infection plus the relevant HLA type were discriminated by the cumulative frequency of public TCR beta family members in the study cohort and in an independent roughly 350-donor cohort. The ex vivo response was dominated by HLA-C-restricted CMV-specific TCR beta clonotypes, which also provided the single most frequent clonotype in two of eight donors.

This sample was sequenced with an Illumina HiSeq 1500. TCRdb ran its own pipeline on the public reads, namely fastp trimming at Q25 and MiXCR clone calling, and kept in-frame beta chains. When rows share a CDR3 protein, they turn into one entry using the most common DNA and genes. Here the sample has 90,000 to 120,000 distinct CDR3 sequences; roughly 39% occur a single time. Together, the top ten hold around 74% of the sample. This sample comprised CD8+ T cells from cultured PBMCs, obtained from culture after CMV antigen stimulation. The chain joins TRBV5-6 to TRBJ1-5, with TRBD1 matching 9 junction bases. This clonotype originated in a human donor in good health (CMV status not recorded). Some clones in this sample may be carry-over from other donors' samples. The CDR3 reads CASSLGQGSNQPQHF. In nucleotide form, the sequence is TGTGCCAGCAGCCTGGGACAGGGTAGCAATCAGCCCCAGCATTTT.